Reported below is one T cell receptor (beta chain). Its antigen is unknown. The sample comes from a study of shared clonotypes between healthy human individuals. Study-wide results and caveats: Shared clonotypes: about 5% naive CD4, around 3.5% naive CD8, roughly 2.4% memory CD4, roughly 0.4% memory CD8. Blood was the only sampled material, and tissue repertoires likely differ.

Donors were healthy HIV-negative adults without recent acute infections or vaccinations. The CDR3 is 14 amino acids. CDR1 is MDHEN, CDR2 SYDVKM, per germline. V was pared by 4 bases and J by 6 bases, with 7 bases of the junction left unmatched. Every subset's genomic DNA went evenly onto several immunoSEQ plates. The data were produced by immunoSEQ multiplex PCR, yet TCRdb's version contains in-frame clones alone and is incomplete. The table has about a million clones, 60% to 80% seen once. V gene TRBV28 combines with J gene TRBJ2-7, with 9 nucleotides matching TRBD1. The receptor's source is a man between 18 and 29 years old in good health. Specimen: memory CD4+ T cells sorted from blood. Subset specified: CD45RA-negative fraction. CDR3 coding DNA: TGTGCCAGCAGTTCTGGACAGGGGAGTGGCGAGCAGTACTTC. Its translation is CASSSGQGSGEQYF. Variable domain in full (rest from reference TRBV28 and TRBJ2-7): DVKVTQSSRYLVKRTGEKVFLECVQDMDHENMFWYRQDPGLGLRLIYFSYDVKMKEKGDIPEGYSVSREKKERFSLILESASTNQTSMYLCASSSGQGSGEQYFGPGTRLTVT.